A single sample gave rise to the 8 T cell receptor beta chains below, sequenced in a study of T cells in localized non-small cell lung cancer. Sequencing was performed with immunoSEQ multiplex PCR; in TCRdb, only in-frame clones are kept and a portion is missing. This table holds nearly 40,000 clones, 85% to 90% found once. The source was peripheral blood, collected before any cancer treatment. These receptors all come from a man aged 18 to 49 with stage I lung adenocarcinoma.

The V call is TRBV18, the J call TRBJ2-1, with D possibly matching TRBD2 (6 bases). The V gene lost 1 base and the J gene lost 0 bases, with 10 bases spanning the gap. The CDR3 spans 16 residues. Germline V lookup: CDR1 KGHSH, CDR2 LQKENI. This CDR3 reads CASSPLRGSSYNEQFF. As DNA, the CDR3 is TGTGCCAGCTCACCACTACGGGGGAGCTCCTACAATGAGCAGTTCTTC.

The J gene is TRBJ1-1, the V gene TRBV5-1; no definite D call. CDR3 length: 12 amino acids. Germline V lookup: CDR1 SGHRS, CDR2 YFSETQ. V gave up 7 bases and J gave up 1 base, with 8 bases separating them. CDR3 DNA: TGCGCCAGCGGTGCAGGGAACACTGAAGCTTTCTTT. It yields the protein CASGAGNTEAFF.

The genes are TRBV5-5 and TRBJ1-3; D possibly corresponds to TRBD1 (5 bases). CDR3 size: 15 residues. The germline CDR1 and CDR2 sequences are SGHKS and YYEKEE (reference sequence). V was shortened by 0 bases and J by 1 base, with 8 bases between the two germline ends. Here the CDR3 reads CASSLGQFSGNTIYF. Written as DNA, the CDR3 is TGTGCCAGCAGCTTGGGACAGTTTTCTGGAAACACCATATATTTT. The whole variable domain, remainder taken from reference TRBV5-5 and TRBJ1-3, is DAGVTQSPTHLIKTRGQQVTLRCSPISGHKSVSWYQQVLGQGPQFIFQYYEKEERGRGNFPDRFSARQFPNYSSELNVNALLLGDSALYLCASSLGQFSGNTIYFGEGSWLTVV.

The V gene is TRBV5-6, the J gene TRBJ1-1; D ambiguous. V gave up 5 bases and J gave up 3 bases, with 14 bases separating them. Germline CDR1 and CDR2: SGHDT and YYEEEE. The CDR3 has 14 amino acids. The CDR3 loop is CASRGNYGDTEAFF. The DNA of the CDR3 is TGTGCCAGCAGGGGCAATTACGGAGACACTGAAGCTTTCTTT.

The CDR3 DNA reads as TGTGCCTGGAGTTCGCTGGGTGGGGGAGGAGGCTTAGGCCAGCCCCAGCATTTT. Translation gives CAWSSLGGGGGLGQPQHF. The rearrangement joins TRBV30 to TRBJ1-5; a possible D gene is TRBD1 (5 bases). The V gene lost 2 bases and the J gene lost 7 bases, with 27 bases spanning the gap. CDR1 and CDR2 from the germline V gene are GTSNPN and SVGIG (reference sequence). This CDR3 has 18 amino acids.

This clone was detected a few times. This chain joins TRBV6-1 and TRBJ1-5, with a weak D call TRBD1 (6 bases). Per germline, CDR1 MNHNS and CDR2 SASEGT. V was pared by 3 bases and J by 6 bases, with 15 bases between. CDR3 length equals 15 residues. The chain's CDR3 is CASSDAGAFSQPQHF. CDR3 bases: TGTGCCAGCAGTGATGCAGGGGCGTTTTCTCAGCCCCAGCATTTT.

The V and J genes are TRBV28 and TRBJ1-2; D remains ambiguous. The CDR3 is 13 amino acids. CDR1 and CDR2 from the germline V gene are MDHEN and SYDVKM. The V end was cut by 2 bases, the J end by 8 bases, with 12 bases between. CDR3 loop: CASSLPGMEGYTF. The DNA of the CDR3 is TGTGCCAGCAGTTTACCGGGGATGGAGGGCTACACCTTC.

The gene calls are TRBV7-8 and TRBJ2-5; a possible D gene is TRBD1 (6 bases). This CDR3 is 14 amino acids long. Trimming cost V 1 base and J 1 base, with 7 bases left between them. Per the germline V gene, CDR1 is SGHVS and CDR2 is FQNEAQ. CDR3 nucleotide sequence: TGTGCCAGCAGCTTAGGGACAGTCCAAGAGACCCAGTACTTC. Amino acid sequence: CASSLGTVQETQYF.